This record looks at one TCR beta chain sequence and its context. The data belong to a study of blood T cell repertoires in COVID-19. At the level of the study: The origin of the acute and convalescent COVID-19 samples was the United States, Italy and Spain. PBMCs, B-cell-depleted T cells, or T cells were the source of the cDNA or gDNA that made up the material.

As processed by the authors: Amplification of reference gene primers was used by the study to estimate nucleated cell counts. This table comes from immunoSEQ multiplex PCR, and its TCRdb copy is limited to in-frame clones, with some not included. V and J calls and clone size are as listed in that table; D and trimming were resolved from the DNA. The sample has around 140,000 clones, approximately 82% seen once. The receptor's source is a human donor in a cohort sampled during active COVID-19. Sequenced sample: peripheral blood.

The CDR3 DNA sequence: TGTGCCAGCAGAAAGGGACAAGTGAACACTGAAGCTTTCTTT. Its translation is CASRKGQVNTEAFF. The chain has TRBV25-1 and TRBJ1-1; tentatively, D is TRBD1 (6 bases). V shed 6 bases and J shed 0 bases, with 11 bases lying between them. Germline V gene lookup returns CDR1 MGHDK and CDR2 SYGVNS. The length of the CDR3 is 14 residues.